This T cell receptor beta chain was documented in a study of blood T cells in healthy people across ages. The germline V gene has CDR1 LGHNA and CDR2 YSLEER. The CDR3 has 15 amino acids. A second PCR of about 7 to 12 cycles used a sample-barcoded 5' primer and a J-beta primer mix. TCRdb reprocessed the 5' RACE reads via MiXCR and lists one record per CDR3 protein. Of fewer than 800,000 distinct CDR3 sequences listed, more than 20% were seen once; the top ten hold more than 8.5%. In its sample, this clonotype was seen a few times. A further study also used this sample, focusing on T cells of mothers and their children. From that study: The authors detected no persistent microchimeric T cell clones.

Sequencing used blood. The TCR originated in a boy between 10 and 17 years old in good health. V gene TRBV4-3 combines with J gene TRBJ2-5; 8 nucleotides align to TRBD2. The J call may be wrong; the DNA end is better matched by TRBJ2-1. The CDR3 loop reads CASSQVYGGVNEQFF. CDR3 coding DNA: TGCGCCAGCAGCCAAGTATACGGGGGGGTTAATGAGCAGTTCTTC.